This entry lists 4 T cell receptor beta chains sequenced from one sample in a study of blood T cell repertoires in COVID-19 (dated by TCRdb to about 2020). Preparation of the library involved the immunoSEQ multiplex PCR assay. Here the immuneACCESS table is served through TCRdb, limited to in-frame sequences with V and J called. Missing clones are a known gap in these copies; in checked studies unresolved V genes cover under half, and the rest lacks a known reason. The sample table records 150,000 to 200,000 clones; roughly nine tenths of these occur just once. The top ten constitute 9.5% to 13% of the sample. Sequencing used peripheral blood. The receptors shown here come from a woman aged 55-69 years with COVID-19, enrolled during active disease.

The J gene is TRBJ2-1, the V gene TRBV6-5; TRBD1 matches at 11 bases. V lost 4 bases, J lost 7 bases, and 6 bases stayed unmatched. The CDR3 sequence is 15 residues long. Germline values: CDR1 MNHEY, CDR2 SVGAGI. The CDR3 protein is CASSSGQGVWNEQFF. CDR3 sequence (DNA): TGTGCCAGCAGTTCGGGACAGGGGGTTTGGAATGAGCAGTTCTTC.

This rearrangement joins TRBV4-1 to TRBJ2-7, with 7 bases aligning to TRBD1. This CDR3 has 18 residues. V was clipped by 4 bases and J by 5 bases; unmatched bases: 20. Germline-derived CDR1 and CDR2 are MGHRA and YSYEKL. CDR3 in DNA: TGCGCCAGCAGCCCCGCGTGGGGTTTGAGACAGGGTAACCACGAGCAGTACTTC. This sequence encodes CASSPAWGLRQGNHEQYF.

This clone was detected a few times. The J gene is TRBJ2-7, the V gene TRBV24-1, with D perhaps TRBD1 (6 bases). CDR1 and CDR2 (germline): KGHDR, SFDVKD. The CDR3 totals 13 residues. Trimming pared 5 bases from V and 5 bases from J, leaving 12 bases between. DNA of the CDR3: TGTGCCACCAGTGGGTCAGGGGAAAACGAGCAGTACTTC. It codes for CATSGSGENEQYF.

The chain employs TRBV7-2 and TRBJ2-2; 11 nucleotides align to TRBD1. V dropped 4 bases and J dropped 4; count of bases not matched to a gene: 5. The CDR3 is made up of 16 amino acids. The germline CDR1 and CDR2 sequences are SGHTA and FQGNSA. The CDR3, as DNA: TGTGCCAGCAGCTCGCGGACAGGGGGCGGCACCGGGGAGCTGTTTTTT. Translating gives CASSSRTGGGTGELFF. The variable domain in full, completed from reference TRBV7-2 and TRBJ2-2, reads GAGVSQSPSNKVTEKGKDVELRCDPISGHTALYWYRQSLGQGLEFLIYFQGNSAPDKSGLPSDRFSAERTGGSVSTLTIQRTQQEDSAVYLCASSSRTGGGTGELFFGEGSRLTVL.